The clone carrying this T cell receptor (beta chain) came up once. The germline V gene has CDR1 SEHNR and CDR2 FQNEAQ (reference sequence). The CDR3 extends over 17 amino acids. Between the trimmed V and J ends, which lost 4 bases and 2 bases, there was a span of 21 bases. This sample was taken from a study of T cell changes during pregnancy in multiple sclerosis. Measured with immunoSEQ multiplex PCR; TCRdb has only the in-frame clones, and not every one. The sample shows some 60,000 clones, about nine tenths of them seen only once. The sequencing used peripheral blood, collected in the third trimester of pregnancy. The rearrangement links TRBV7-9 to TRBJ2-7; D might be TRBD1 (5 bases). The clonotype comes from a female donor in good health, enrolled as a control in a pregnancy study. The CDR3 sequence is CASSSHLGALSTYEQYF. The CDR3 DNA is TGTGCCAGCAGCTCCCACTTAGGGGCTCTATCTACCTACGAGCAGTACTTC.